This TCR beta chain was recovered during a study of blood T cell repertoires in COVID-19. About the study: Donors in the United States, Italy and Spain gave samples during acute or convalescent COVID-19.

The data were produced by immunoSEQ multiplex PCR, yet TCRdb's version contains in-frame clones alone and is incomplete. This sample has about 100,000 clones; around four fifths occur once, and the top ten carry approximately 29%. The clonotype comes from a man in his 70s with active or convalescent COVID-19. Sequenced material: peripheral blood.

Written as DNA, the CDR3 is TGTGCCACCAGCCCCGGGGAGGGGGTTTACAATGAGCAGTTCTTC. Protein: CATSPGEGVYNEQFF. The chain joins TRBV15 to TRBJ2-1; a weak D match, TRBD2 (7 bases). The length of the CDR3 is 15 residues. Trimming pared 5 bases from V and 4 bases from J, leaving 15 bases between. Germline V gene lookup returns CDR1 LNHNV and CDR2 YYDKDF (reference sequence).